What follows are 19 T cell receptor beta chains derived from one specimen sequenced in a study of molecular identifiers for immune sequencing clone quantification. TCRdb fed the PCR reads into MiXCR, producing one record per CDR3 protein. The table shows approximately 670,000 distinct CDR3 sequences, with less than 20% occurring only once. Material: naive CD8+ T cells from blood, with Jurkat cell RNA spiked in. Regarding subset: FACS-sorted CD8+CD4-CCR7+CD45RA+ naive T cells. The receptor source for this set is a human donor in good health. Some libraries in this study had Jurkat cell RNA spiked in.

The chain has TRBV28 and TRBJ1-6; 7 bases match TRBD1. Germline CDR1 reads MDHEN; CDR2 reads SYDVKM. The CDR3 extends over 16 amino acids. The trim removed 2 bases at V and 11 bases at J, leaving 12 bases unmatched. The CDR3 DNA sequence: TGTGCCAGCAGTTTACCAGGGTACAGGGGTAGCCCACCCCTCCACTTT. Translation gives CASSLPGYRGSPPLHF.

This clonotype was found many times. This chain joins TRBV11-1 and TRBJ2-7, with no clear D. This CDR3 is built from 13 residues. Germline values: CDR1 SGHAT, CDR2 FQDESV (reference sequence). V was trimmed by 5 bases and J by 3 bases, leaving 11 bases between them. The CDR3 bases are TGTGCCAGCAGCCTTACTTCATTCTACGAGCAGTACTTC. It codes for CASSLTSFYEQYF. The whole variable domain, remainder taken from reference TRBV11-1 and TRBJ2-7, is EAEVAQSPRYKITEKSQAVAFWCDPISGHATLYWYRQILGQGPELLVQFQDESVVDDSQLPKDRFSAERLKGVDSTLKIQPAELGDSAMYLCASSLTSFYEQYFGPGTRLTVT.

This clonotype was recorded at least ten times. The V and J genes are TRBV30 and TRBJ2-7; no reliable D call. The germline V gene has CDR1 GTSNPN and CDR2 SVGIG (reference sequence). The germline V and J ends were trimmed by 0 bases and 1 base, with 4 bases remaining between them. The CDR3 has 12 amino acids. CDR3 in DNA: TGTGCCTGGAGTGTACCATCCTACGAGCAGTACTTC. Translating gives CAWSVPSYEQYF.

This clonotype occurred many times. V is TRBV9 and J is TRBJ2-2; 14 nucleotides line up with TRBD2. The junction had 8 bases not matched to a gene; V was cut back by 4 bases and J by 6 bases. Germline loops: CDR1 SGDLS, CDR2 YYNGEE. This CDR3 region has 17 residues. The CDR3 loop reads CASSPGLAGVFAGELFF. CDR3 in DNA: TGTGCCAGCAGCCCGGGACTAGCGGGAGTGTTTGCCGGGGAGCTGTTTTTT.

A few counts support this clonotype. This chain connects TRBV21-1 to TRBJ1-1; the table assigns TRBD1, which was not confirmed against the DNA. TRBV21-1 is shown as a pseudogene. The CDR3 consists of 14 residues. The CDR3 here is CASSPGQGARTAFF. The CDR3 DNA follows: TGTGCCAGCAGCCCCGGACAGGGGGCGCGGACCGCTTTCTTT.

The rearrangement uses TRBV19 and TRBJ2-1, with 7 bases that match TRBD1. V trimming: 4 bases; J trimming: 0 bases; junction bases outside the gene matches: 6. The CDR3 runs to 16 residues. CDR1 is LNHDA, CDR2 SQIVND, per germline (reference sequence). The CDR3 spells CASSTGTESSYNEQFF. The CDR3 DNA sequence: TGTGCCAGTAGTACTGGGACAGAGAGCTCCTACAATGAGCAGTTCTTC. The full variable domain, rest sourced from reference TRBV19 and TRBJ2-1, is DGGITQSPKYLFRKEGQNVTLSCEQNLNHDAMYWYRQDPGQGLRLIYYSQIVNDFQKGDIAEGYSVSREKKESFPLTVTSAQKNPTAFYLCASSTGTESSYNEQFFGPGTRLTVL.

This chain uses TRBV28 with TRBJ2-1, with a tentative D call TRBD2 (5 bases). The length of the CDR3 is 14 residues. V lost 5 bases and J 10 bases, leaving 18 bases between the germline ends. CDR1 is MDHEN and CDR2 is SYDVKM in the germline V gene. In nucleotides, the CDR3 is TGTGCCAGCAGTCGACCGGGATCCTCCTACGAGCAGTTCTTC. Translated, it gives CASSRPGSSYEQFF.

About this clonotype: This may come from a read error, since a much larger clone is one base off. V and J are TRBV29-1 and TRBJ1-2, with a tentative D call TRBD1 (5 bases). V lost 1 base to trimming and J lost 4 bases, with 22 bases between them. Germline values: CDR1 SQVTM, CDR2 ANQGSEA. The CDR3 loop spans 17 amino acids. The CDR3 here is CSVEAQGTDYPRYGYTF. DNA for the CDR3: TGCAGCGTTGAAGCTCAAGGGACCGACTATCCCCGCTATGGCTACACCTTC.

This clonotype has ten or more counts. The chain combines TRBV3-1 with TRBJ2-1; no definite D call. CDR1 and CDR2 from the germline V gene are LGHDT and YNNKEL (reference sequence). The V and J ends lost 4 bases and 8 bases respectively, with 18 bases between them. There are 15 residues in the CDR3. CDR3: CASSPLTGSGDEQFF. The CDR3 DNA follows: TGTGCCAGCAGCCCGCTTACCGGTTCCGGCGATGAGCAGTTCTTC.

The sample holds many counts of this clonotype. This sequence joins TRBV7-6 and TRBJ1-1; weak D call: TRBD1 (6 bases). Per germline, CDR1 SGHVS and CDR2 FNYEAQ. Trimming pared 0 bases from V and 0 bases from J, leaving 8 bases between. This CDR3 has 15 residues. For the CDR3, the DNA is TGTGCCAGCAGCTTAGCGCGGGACATGAACACTGAAGCTTTCTTT. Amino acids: CASSLARDMNTEAFF.

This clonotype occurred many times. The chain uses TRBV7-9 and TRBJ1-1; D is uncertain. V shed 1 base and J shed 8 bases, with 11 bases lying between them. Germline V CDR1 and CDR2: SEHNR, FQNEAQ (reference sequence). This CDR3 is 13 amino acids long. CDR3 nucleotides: TGTGCCAGCAGCTTAGAGGTCGTCAGAGAAGCTTTCTTT. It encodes CASSLEVVREAFF.

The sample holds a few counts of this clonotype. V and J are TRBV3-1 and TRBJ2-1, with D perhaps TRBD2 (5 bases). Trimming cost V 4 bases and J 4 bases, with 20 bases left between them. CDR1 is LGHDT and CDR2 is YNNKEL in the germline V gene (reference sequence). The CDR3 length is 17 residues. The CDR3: CASSPALTSGGYNEQFF. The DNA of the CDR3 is TGTGCCAGCAGCCCCGCCCTAACTAGTGGTGGTTACAATGAGCAGTTCTTC.

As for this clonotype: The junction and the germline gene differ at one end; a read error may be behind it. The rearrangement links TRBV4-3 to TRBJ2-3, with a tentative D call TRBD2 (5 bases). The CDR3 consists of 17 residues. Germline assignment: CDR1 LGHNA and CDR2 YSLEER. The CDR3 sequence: CASSQTHSATTDYTQCF. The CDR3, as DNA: TGCGCCAGCAGCCAAACACATTCAGCCACAACAGACTATACGCAGTGTTTT.

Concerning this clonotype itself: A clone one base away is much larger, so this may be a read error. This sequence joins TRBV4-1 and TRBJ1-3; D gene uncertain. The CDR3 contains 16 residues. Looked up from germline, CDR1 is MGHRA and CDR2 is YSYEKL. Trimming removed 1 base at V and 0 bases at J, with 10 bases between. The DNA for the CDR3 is TGCGCCAGCAGCCAAGGACACGCTGTCTCTGGAAACACCATATATTTT. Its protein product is CASSQGHAVSGNTIYF.

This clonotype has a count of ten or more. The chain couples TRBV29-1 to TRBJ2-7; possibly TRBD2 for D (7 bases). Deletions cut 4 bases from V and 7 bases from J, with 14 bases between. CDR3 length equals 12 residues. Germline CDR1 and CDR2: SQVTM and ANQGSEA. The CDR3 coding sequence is TGCAGCGTTGCGGGGGGCCTGGATGAGCAGTACTTC. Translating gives CSVAGGLDEQYF.

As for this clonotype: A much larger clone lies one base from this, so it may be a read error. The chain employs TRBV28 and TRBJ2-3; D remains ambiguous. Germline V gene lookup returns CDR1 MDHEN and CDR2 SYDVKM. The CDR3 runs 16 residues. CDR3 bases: TGTGCCAGCAGTTTAACTGTCCCCTCAGGCACAGATGCGCAGTATTTT. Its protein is CASSLTVPSGTDAQYF.

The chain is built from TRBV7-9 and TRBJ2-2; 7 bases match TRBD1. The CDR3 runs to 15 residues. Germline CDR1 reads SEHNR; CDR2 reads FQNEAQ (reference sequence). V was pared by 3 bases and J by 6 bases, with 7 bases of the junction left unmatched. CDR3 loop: CASSFMAGGAGELFF. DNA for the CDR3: TGTGCCAGCAGCTTTATGGCAGGGGGAGCCGGGGAGCTGTTTTTT.

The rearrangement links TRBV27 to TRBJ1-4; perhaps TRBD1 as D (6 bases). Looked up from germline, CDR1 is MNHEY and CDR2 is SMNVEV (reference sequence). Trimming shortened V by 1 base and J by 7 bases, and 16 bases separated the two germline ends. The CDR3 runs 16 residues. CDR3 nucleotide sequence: TGTGCCAGCAGTTTATTAGGGTATGGGGGGCCTGAAAAACTGTTTTTT. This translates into CASSLLGYGGPEKLFF.

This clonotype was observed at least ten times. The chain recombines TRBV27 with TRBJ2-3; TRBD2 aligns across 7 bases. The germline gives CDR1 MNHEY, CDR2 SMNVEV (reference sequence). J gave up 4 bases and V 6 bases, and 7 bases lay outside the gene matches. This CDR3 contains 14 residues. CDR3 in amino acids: CASRKRGLPDTQYF. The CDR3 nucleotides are TGTGCCAGCAGAAAGCGGGGTCTCCCAGATACGCAGTATTTT.